Presented here are 10 T cell receptor beta chains from one specimen sequenced in a study of identical twins. MiXCR was run by TCRdb on the 5' RACE reads, yielding one entry per CDR3 protein. The sample has roughly 290,000 distinct CDR3 sequences, 9.5% seen once. These data were also reused for a study on yellow fever vaccine responses in identical twins.

Sequenced sample: CD8+ T cells sorted from blood. These receptors were collected from a woman aged 18-35 years in good health.

This chain connects TRBV4-2 to TRBJ2-2, with D perhaps being TRBD1 or TRBD2 (6 bases each). CDR1 and CDR2 (germline): LGHNA, YNFKEQ. This CDR3 spans 15 amino acids. Deletions cut 1 base from V and 7 bases from J, with 13 bases between. In nucleotides, the CDR3 is TGTGCCAGCAGCCAAGGAAGGGGGGACGGCGGGGAGCTGTTTTTT. Amino acid sequence: CASSQGRGDGGELFF.

The chain combines TRBV20-1 with TRBJ2-1; either TRBD1 or TRBD2 may fit D (5 bases each). The CDR3 runs 16 residues. Trimming pared 3 bases from V and 2 bases from J, leaving 17 bases between. The V gene's germline CDR1 is DFQATT and CDR2 SNEGSKA (reference sequence). CDR3 residues: CSASPRDRITYNEQFF. DNA for the CDR3: TGCAGTGCTAGCCCAAGGGACCGAATTACCTACAATGAGCAGTTCTTC.

This clonotype was recorded many times. The V gene is TRBV5-1, the J gene TRBJ2-1; D might be TRBD2 (5 bases). V was pared by 0 bases and J by 6 bases, with 10 bases between. The CDR3 covers 14 residues. Germline V CDR1 and CDR2: SGHRS, YFSETQ. The CDR3 DNA follows: TGCGCCAGCAGCTTGGGGACTTTCCGCAATGAGCAGTTCTTC. This encodes CASSLGTFRNEQFF. The variable domain in full, completed from reference TRBV5-1 and TRBJ2-1, reads KAGVTQTPRYLIKTRGQQVTLSCSPISGHRSVSWYQQTPGQGLQFLFEYFSETQRNKGNFPGRFSGRQFSNSRSEMNVSTLELGDSALYLCASSLGTFRNEQFFGPGTRLTVL.

This clonotype appeared many times. The chain recombines TRBV28 with TRBJ2-1; D is uncertain. This CDR3 contains 16 residues. V shed 5 bases and J shed 2 bases, with 16 bases lying between them. CDR1 MDHEN and CDR2 SYDVKM come from the germline V gene. The CDR3 region has the DNA TGTGCCAGCAGTCCGTACTCGGGCACAACCTACAATGAGCAGTTCTTC. It is translated as CASSPYSGTTYNEQFF.

This clonotype showed up many times. The gene calls are TRBV12-3 or TRBV12-4 and TRBJ2-7, with D perhaps matching TRBD2 (7 bases). The CDR3 has 13 residues. The V end was cut by 3 bases, the J end by 6 bases, with 12 bases between. In DNA, the CDR3 is TGTGCCAGCAGTTTCGGGGGGCAAGGCGAGCAGTACTTC. This translates into CASSFGGQGEQYF.

This clonotype was seen repeatedly, ten times or more. The J gene is TRBJ2-7, the V gene TRBV6-1; D possibly matches TRBD1 or TRBD2 (6 bases each). The CDR3 is 16 residues long. V was cut by 6 bases and J by 6 bases, with 24 bases left in between. Germline values: CDR1 MNHNS, CDR2 SASEGT. The CDR3 loop is CASRKVGGGERGEQYF. The CDR3 coding sequence is TGTGCCAGCAGGAAGGTAGGAGGGGGAGAACGCGGCGAGCAGTACTTC.

This clonotype was seen at least ten times. The chain uses TRBV11-2 and TRBJ2-7, with 10 bases fitting TRBD2. This CDR3 comprises 12 residues. Per germline, CDR1 SGHAT and CDR2 FQNNGV. V lost 9 bases to trimming and J lost 4 bases; unmatched junction nucleotides: 3. This CDR3 is CASGTSVYEQYF. The CDR3 region has the DNA TGTGCCAGTGGGACTAGCGTATACGAGCAGTACTTC.

The sample holds many counts of this clonotype. The chain employs TRBV29-1 and TRBJ2-7; 8 positions agree with TRBD1. This CDR3 spans 12 amino acids. V lost 6 bases and J lost 3; bases outside the gene matches: 4. Germline V lookup: CDR1 SQVTM, CDR2 ANQGSEA. The CDR3 sequence is CSVTGQGYEQYF. As DNA, the CDR3 is TGCAGCGTGACTGGACAGGGCTACGAGCAGTACTTC.

The sample holds many counts of this clonotype. The chain joins TRBV29-1 to TRBJ1-1, with D perhaps matching TRBD1 (6 bases). Trimming stripped 1 base from V and 3 bases from J, with 12 bases between. The CDR3 sequence is 14 residues long. Germline assignment: CDR1 SQVTM and CDR2 ANQGSEA. This chain's CDR3 is CSVEGPRGDTEAFF. DNA of the CDR3: TGCAGCGTTGAAGGGCCCAGGGGTGACACTGAAGCTTTCTTT.

The chain recombines TRBV15 with TRBJ1-6, with 11 bases that match TRBD1. The ends lost 0 bases at V and 9 bases at J; junction bases unmatched: 4. Germline CDR1 and CDR2: LNHNV and YYDKDF (reference sequence). The CDR3 runs 16 residues. The CDR3 loop reads CATSREGQGVVSPLHF. The CDR3 DNA sequence: TGTGCCACCAGCAGAGAGGGACAGGGGGTCGTTTCACCCCTCCACTTT.